One and the same sample provided the 22 T cell receptor beta chains below, sequenced in a study of stem cell transplantation in POMP-related autoinflammatory disease. The method was immunoSEQ multiplex PCR; TCRdb's version includes in-frame clones alone and lacks a portion of them. The profile shows about 8,600 clones, 88% of them singletons. The source was CD8+ T cells from PBMCs, collected after stem cell transplantation. These receptors were collected from a human patient with POMP-related autoinflammation and immune dysregulation (PRAID). Some T cells may possibly be graft donor cells.

Only one count was recorded for this clone. The V call is TRBV11-2, the J call TRBJ2-5; 9 positions match TRBD2. The CDR3 is made up of 17 amino acids. The V segment lost 2 bases and the J segment 5 bases; nucleotides outside the gene matches: 12. Germline loops: CDR1 SGHAT, CDR2 FQNNGV. This chain's CDR3 is CASSLLNSGGLGETQYF. Written as DNA, the CDR3 is TGTGCCAGCAGCTTATTGAACAGCGGGGGGTTGGGGGAGACCCAGTACTTC.

This chain joins TRBV4-1 and TRBJ2-3, with 8 positions matching TRBD2. This CDR3 comprises 18 residues. Looked up from germline, CDR1 is MGHRA and CDR2 is YSYEKL. V dropped 3 bases and J dropped 1; count of bases not matched to a gene: 12. In DNA, the CDR3 is TGCGCCAGCAGCCACGGACCAATAGCGGGAACCCGCACAGATACGCAGTATTTT. Encoded protein: CASSHGPIAGTRTDTQYF.

The chain joins TRBV7-9 to TRBJ2-3; D is perhaps TRBD1 or TRBD2 (5 bases each). The CDR3 covers 15 residues. The V and J ends lost 2 bases and 2 bases respectively, with 11 bases between them. The germline gives CDR1 SEHNR, CDR2 FQNEAQ (reference sequence). The CDR3 sequence is CASSLPGPSTDTQYF. Here the CDR3 DNA reads TGTGCCAGCAGCTTACCGGGACCTTCCACAGATACGCAGTATTTT.

The chain is built from TRBV10-2 and TRBJ2-7; 7 nucleotides line up with TRBD2. The germline V gene encodes CDR1 WSHSY and CDR2 SAAADI. V dropped 0 bases and J dropped 4; count of bases not matched to a gene: 9. The CDR3 length is 16 residues. The CDR3 is CASSESSGSGRYEQYF. CDR3 bases: TGCGCCAGCAGTGAGTCTAGCGGGTCGGGTCGGTACGAGCAGTACTTC.

This clone has just one count. V is TRBV5-1 and J is TRBJ2-7; TRBD2 matches 11 bases. Germline lookup yields CDR1 SGHRS and CDR2 YFSETQ. J was trimmed by 0 bases and V by 4 bases; bases with no gene match: 9. The CDR3 has 17 amino acids. CDR3 sequence reads: CASSRSIAGGPSYEQYF. The CDR3 DNA follows: TGCGCCAGCAGCCGGAGTATAGCGGGAGGGCCCTCCTACGAGCAGTACTTC.

The J gene is TRBJ1-5, the V gene TRBV7-8; D is possibly TRBD1 (6 bases). Per the germline V gene, CDR1 is SGHVS and CDR2 is FQNEAQ. This CDR3 spans 16 amino acids. V lost 6 bases and J 0 bases, leaving 15 bases between the germline ends. CDR3 DNA: TGTGCCAGCAGTCAGGGGCTAGGATATAGCAATCAGCCCCAGCATTTT. Translation gives CASSQGLGYSNQPQHF.

This chain joins TRBV6-5 and TRBJ2-7; D is undetermined. Germline loops: CDR1 MNHEY, CDR2 SVGAGI. This CDR3 comprises 13 residues. Trimming removed 4 bases at V and 4 bases at J, with 11 bases between. The CDR3, as DNA: TGTGCCAGCAGTTCGTCCCTTGCGTACGAGCAGTACTTC. Translating gives CASSSSLAYEQYF.

The V gene is TRBV2, the J gene TRBJ2-2, with 10 bases matching TRBD1. Trimming at V came to 6 bases and at J to 4 bases, leaving 17 bases not matched to a gene. The CDR3 has 19 residues. Germline lookup yields CDR1 SNHLY and CDR2 FYNNEI. CDR3 amino acids: CASSPIGEPGQGFTGELFF. CDR3 nucleotide sequence: TGTGCCAGCAGCCCCATTGGGGAGCCGGGACAGGGGTTCACCGGGGAGCTGTTTTTT. Based on the CDR3 plus reference TRBV2 and TRBJ2-2, the full variable domain is EPEVTQTPSHQVTQMGQEVILRCVPISNHLYFYWYRQILGQKVEFLVSFYNNEISEKSEIFDDQFSVERPDGSNFTLKIRSTKLEDSAMYFCASSPIGEPGQGFTGELFFGEGSRLTVL.

The rearrangement links TRBV7-9 to TRBJ2-3, with 8 bases lining up with TRBD2. V trimming: 2 bases; J trimming: 2 bases; junction bases outside the gene matches: 9. CDR1 is SEHNR, CDR2 FQNEAQ, per germline (reference sequence). This CDR3 has 17 amino acids. In DNA form, the CDR3 reads TGTGCCAGCAGCTTAACCCAGAGCGGGGGAATCACAGATACGCAGTATTTT. Translating gives CASSLTQSGGITDTQYF.

The J gene is TRBJ2-1, the V gene TRBV5-4, with TRBD1 identical over 7 bases. This CDR3 spans 14 amino acids. Germline V gene sequence: CDR1 SGHNT, CDR2 YYREEE (reference sequence). Germline trimming cut 4 bases from V and 6 bases from J; bases unmatched to any gene: 7. DNA for the CDR3: TGTGCCAGCAGCCTCCCGGACAGGAGCAATGAGCAGTTCTTC. It is translated as CASSLPDRSNEQFF. Filled out from reference TRBV5-4 and TRBJ2-1, the complete variable domain reads ETGVTQSPTHLIKTRGQQVTLRCSSQSGHNTVSWYQQALGQGPQFIFQYYREEENGRGNFPPRFSGLQFPNYSSELNVNALELDDSALYLCASSLPDRSNEQFFGPGTRLTVL.

This chain uses TRBV7-3 with TRBJ1-6; tentatively, D is TRBD1 (6 bases). Trimming cost V 5 bases and J 13 bases, with 12 bases left between them. This CDR3 is 12 amino acids long. CDR1 and CDR2 (germline): SGHTA, FQGTGA. CDR3 in DNA: TGTGCCAGCAGCCCGGGAACAGGGCCCCTCCACTTT. Translation gives CASSPGTGPLHF.

The chain carries TRBV15 and TRBJ1-2; no reliable D call. Per the germline V gene, CDR1 is LNHNV and CDR2 is YYDKDF (reference sequence). The ends were cut back, 0 bases at V and 8 bases at J, with 19 bases in the middle. CDR3 length: 16 amino acids. The CDR3 sequence: CATSRDLSGGYTGYTF. In nucleotides, the CDR3 is TGTGCCACCAGCAGAGATCTCAGTGGAGGTTATACGGGCTACACCTTC.

This clone showed up just once. Sequence at one end of the junction differs from germline and may be a read error. This rearrangement joins TRBV7-9 to TRBJ2-2; the match to TRBD2 covers 12 bases. The CDR3 has 15 residues. The germline V gene has CDR1 SEHNR and CDR2 FQNEAQ (reference sequence). The CDR3 loop is CASSLAGGGTGELFF. In nucleotides, the CDR3 is TGTGCCAGCAGCCTAGCGGGAGGGGGCACCGGGGAGCTGTTTTTT.

The gene calls are TRBV5-8 and TRBJ2-7, with D tentatively TRBD2 (5 bases). The CDR3 contains 12 residues. Germline V gives CDR1 SGHTS, CDR2 YDEGEE. The V end lost 4 bases, the J end lost 4 bases, and 9 bases lay between the germline ends. CDR3 in amino acids: CASSEGNYEQYV. Here the CDR3 DNA reads TGTGCCAGCAGCGAGGGAAATTACGAGCAGTACGTC.

A few counts support this clone. The sample has other DNA sequences that encode this CDR3 too. V is TRBV18 and J is TRBJ2-3; 9 bases agree with TRBD2. Germline trimming cut 3 bases from V and 0 bases from J; bases unmatched to any gene: 4. The CDR3 covers 16 residues. Germline values: CDR1 KGHSH, CDR2 LQKENI. The chain's CDR3 is CASSPWTSESTDTQYF. The CDR3 bases are TGTGCCAGCTCACCCTGGACTAGCGAGAGCACAGATACGCAGTATTTT.

V gene TRBV7-6 combines with J gene TRBJ2-7, with D perhaps TRBD2 (6 bases). This CDR3 has 15 residues. Germline V lookup: CDR1 SGHVS, CDR2 FNYEAQ. With 4 bases removed from V and 1 base from J, the gap between germline ends came to 14 bases. This chain's CDR3 is CASSSDGSLSYEQYF. CDR3 DNA: TGTGCCAGCAGCTCGGACGGGAGTTTGTCCTACGAGCAGTACTTC.

This sequence joins TRBV6-1 and TRBJ1-1; D not certain. V lost 2 bases and J lost 8, with 6 bases in between. CDR1 is MNHNS and CDR2 is SASEGT in the germline V gene. This CDR3 contains 11 residues. The DNA for the CDR3 is TGTGCCAGCAGTGAATTTCAGGAAGCTTTCTTT. Residues: CASSEFQEAFF.

The V gene is TRBV14, the J gene TRBJ2-1; D gene ambiguous. This CDR3 is built from 17 residues. With 3 bases removed from V and 9 bases from J, the gap between germline ends came to 24 bases. CDR1 is SGHDN, CDR2 FVKESK, per germline. For the CDR3, the DNA is TGTGCCAGCAGCCAGTTTGGCAGCGCCTCAGTAGTTGGTGAGCAGTTCTTC. Protein sequence: CASSQFGSASVVGEQFF. The complete variable domain, with remaining parts taken from reference TRBV14 and TRBJ2-1, reads EAGVTQFPSHSVIEKGQTVTLRCDPISGHDNLYWYRRVMGKEIKFLLHFVKESKQDESGMPNNRFLAERTGGTYSTLKVQPAELEDSGVYFCASSQFGSASVVGEQFFGPGTRLTVL.

The chain recombines TRBV9 with TRBJ2-2, with TRBD2 matching over 7 bases. The trim removed 3 bases at V and 4 bases at J, leaving 9 bases unmatched. This CDR3 comprises 16 residues. Germline loops: CDR1 SGDLS, CDR2 YYNGEE. The CDR3 spells CASSAYGTKFTGELFF. In nucleotides, the CDR3 is TGTGCCAGCAGCGCGTACGGGACTAAGTTCACCGGGGAGCTGTTTTTT.

The chain combines TRBV7-2 with TRBJ2-4; D call uncertain. The CDR3 consists of 13 residues. Per the germline V gene, CDR1 is SGHTA and CDR2 is FQGNSA. V dropped 5 bases and J dropped 8 bases, with 13 bases sitting between them. Written as DNA, the CDR3 is TGTGCCAGCAGCCGGACCCTAATTGACATTCAGTACTTC. This translates into CASSRTLIDIQYF.

The chain uses TRBV5-4 and TRBJ2-3, with D maybe TRBD2 (5 bases). Deletions cut 7 bases from V and 2 bases from J, with 11 bases between. Germline CDR1 SGHNT, CDR2 YYREEE (reference sequence). The CDR3 length is 13 residues. CDR3 residues: CASRPADTDTQYF. The CDR3 nucleotides are TGTGCCAGCCGGCCAGCGGACACAGATACGCAGTATTTT.

This clone was seen only a few times. The rearrangement joins TRBV7-8 to TRBJ2-5, with 7 bases aligning to TRBD2. Germline V CDR1 and CDR2: SGHVS, FQNEAQ. The CDR3 is made up of 15 amino acids. V was pared by 5 bases and J by 0 bases, with 6 bases of the junction left unmatched. The CDR3: CASSPVAGDQETQYF. The CDR3 coding sequence is TGTGCCAGCAGCCCGGTAGCGGGTGACCAAGAGACCCAGTACTTC.